The following is a T cell receptor beta chain sequence with its context. Its antigen is unknown. Preparation of the TCRbeta library used unique molecular identifiers. MiXCR was run by TCRdb on the PCR reads, yielding one entry per CDR3 protein. The sample consists of 600,000 or so distinct CDR3 sequences, about 21% of them appearing once. This sample stems from a study of T-cell reconstitution after alpha-beta-depleted transplantation in children. The germline V and J ends were trimmed by 6 bases and 6 bases, with 8 bases remaining between them. The CDR3 has 11 residues. Findings and limits, study-wide: One year post-transplant, T-cell counts and diversity were largely derived from T cells produced anew.

The sequenced sample was PBMCs, mostly from graft donor cells, obtained 360 days after TCRalphabeta/CD19-depleted stem cell transplant. The TCR sequence derives from a boy under two years old who had a stem cell transplant for acute myeloid leukemia, so the T cells may come from the graft donor. This rearrangement joins TRBV12-3 or TRBV12-4 to TRBJ1-1; unclear D gene. The DNA of the CDR3 is TGTGCCAGCAGAGGAGTCGCTGAAGCTTTCTTT. Amino acid sequence: CASRGVAEAFF.